The 22 T cell receptor beta chains below all came from one sample that was sequenced in a study of CD8+CD57+ T cells in acquired aplastic anemia. Before being chosen for sequencing, patients had shown CD8+CD57+ cell expansion by flow cytometry. TCR beta VDJ combinations and CDR3 sequences were profiled from genomic DNA. TCRdb independently ran MiXCR on the reads; one entry per CDR3 protein. The profile covers 450,000 to 600,000 distinct CDR3 sequences, with more than 25% appearing a single time and under 0.95% taken by the ten largest. Sequencing was carried out using sorted CD4+, CD8+, or CD8+CD57+ T cells (not recorded which) from PBMCs. The receptors here all came from a human donor with aplastic anemia.

This clonotype was detected only a few times. The rearrangement uses TRBV19 and TRBJ1-6; TRBD1 matches 12 bases. This CDR3 spans 19 amino acids. CDR1 is LNHDA, CDR2 SQIVND, per germline (reference sequence). V trimming: 4 bases; J trimming: 4 bases; junction bases outside the gene matches: 11. This CDR3 reads CASSTGDRGLGGYNSPLHF. The CDR3 DNA reads as TGTGCCAGTAGTACCGGGGACAGGGGGCTTGGGGGATATAATTCACCCCTCCACTTT.

With respect to this clonotype: The junction departs from the called germline gene at one end, perhaps through a read error. The chain is built from TRBV11-1 and TRBJ1-6; 7 bases line up with TRBD1. This CDR3 spans 17 amino acids. Germline assignment: CDR1 SGHAT and CDR2 FQDESV (reference sequence). CDR3 in DNA: TGTGCCGGCAGCCCGCTGGACAGGAGCTCCTATAATTCACCCCTCCACTTT. Translating gives CAGSPLDRSSYNSPLHF.

On this clonotype: A clone one base away is much larger, so this may be a read error. The V and J genes are TRBV14 and TRBJ1-2, with D unclear. CDR3 size: 14 residues. The germline V gene encodes CDR1 SGHDN and CDR2 FVKESK. CDR3 sequence reads: CAGSQDGSSSGYTF. The CDR3 region has the DNA TGTGCCGGCAGCCAAGATGGCAGTTCTTCTGGCTACACCTTC.

The V call is TRBV11-1, the J call TRBJ1-4; D not resolved. V dropped 5 bases and J dropped 0 bases, with 16 bases sitting between them. CDR3 length: 17 residues. Germline CDR1 and CDR2: SGHAT and FQDESV (reference sequence). CDR3 nucleotides: TGTGCCAGCAGCCCAAGGCGGATTTCCCCAACTAATGAAAAACTGTTTTTT. Protein sequence: CASSPRRISPTNEKLFF.

The chain couples TRBV20-1 to TRBJ1-2, with TRBD1 matching over 8 bases. The CDR3 runs to 15 residues. V lost 0 bases, J lost 6 bases, and 9 bases stayed unmatched. Looked up from germline, CDR1 is DFQATT and CDR2 is SNEGSKA (reference sequence). CDR3 in amino acids: CSARDPQGAGDGYTF. CDR3 sequence (DNA): TGCAGTGCTAGAGACCCTCAGGGGGCAGGAGATGGCTACACCTTC.

The CDR3 region is CASSRQGGEKLFF. As DNA, the CDR3 is TGCGCCAGCAGTCGACAGGGAGGGGAAAAACTGTTTTTT. The chain uses TRBV5-1 and TRBJ1-4; 7 positions match TRBD1. V was pared by 5 bases and J by 8 bases, with 6 bases of the junction left unmatched. Per germline, CDR1 SGHRS and CDR2 YFSETQ. The CDR3 length is 13 residues.

This chain joins TRBV7-6 and TRBJ1-3; no clear D. Germline values: CDR1 SGHVS, CDR2 FNYEAQ. V was clipped by 3 bases and J by 0 bases, with 9 bases between them. CDR3 length: 15 residues. The CDR3 reads CASSFAGFSGNTIYF. The CDR3, as DNA: TGTGCCAGCAGCTTCGCCGGATTCTCTGGAAACACCATATATTTT.

V is TRBV11-2 and J is TRBJ2-2; 7 nucleotides agree with TRBD1. Germline V gene data show CDR1 as SGHAT and CDR2 as FQNNGV. V was clipped by 9 bases and J by 5 bases; unmatched bases: 15. The CDR3 totals 16 residues. The chain's CDR3 is CASDSRTGSGTGELFF. CDR3 coding DNA: TGTGCCAGTGATAGCAGGACAGGATCGGGGACCGGGGAGCTGTTTTTT.

The rearrangement uses TRBV30 and TRBJ1-5; D unresolved. V shed 1 base and J shed 0 bases, with 4 bases lying between them. This CDR3 comprises 13 residues. The germline V gene has CDR1 GTSNPN and CDR2 SVGIG (reference sequence). CDR3 sequence reads: CAWSGSSNQPQHF. The CDR3 DNA is TGTGCCTGGAGTGGCAGTAGCAATCAGCCCCAGCATTTT.

The gene calls are TRBV19 and TRBJ1-1, with D unclear. The CDR3 is 14 residues long. The germline V gene encodes CDR1 LNHDA and CDR2 SQIVND (reference sequence). Trimming removed 3 bases at V and 10 bases at J, with 18 bases between. The CDR3 sequence: CASSIVLAAIGAFF. The CDR3 nucleotides are TGTGCCAGTAGTATTGTGCTGGCGGCGATCGGAGCTTTCTTT.

About this clonotype itself: A read error is possible here, since a much larger clone lies one base away. The CDR3 carries no conserved terminal phenylalanine or tryptophan, so it likely arises from a read error. The rearrangement uses TRBV7-3 and TRBJ2-3, with D possibly being TRBD2 (6 bases). Looked up from germline, CDR1 is SGHTA and CDR2 is FQGTGA. Trimming took 3 bases from V and 6 from J, leaving 10 bases between them. This CDR3 region has 13 residues. The CDR3 loop is CASSLDSGDTQYL. The CDR3 coding sequence is TGTGCCAGCAGCTTGGATAGCGGTGATACGCAGTATCTT.

The V gene is TRBV3-1, the J gene TRBJ1-2, with 10 bases aligning to TRBD1. The J segment lost 8 bases and the V segment lost 4 bases, leaving 7 bases of the junction unmatched. CDR1 and CDR2 from the germline V gene are LGHDT and YNNKEL (reference sequence). The CDR3 extends over 14 amino acids. The CDR3 region has the DNA TGTGCCAGCAGCCCCTGGGACAGGGGAGGCGGCTACACCTTC. Its protein product is CASSPWDRGGGYTF.

This rearrangement joins TRBV5-1 to TRBJ2-5; 9 nucleotides match TRBD2. The CDR3 has 15 residues. The ends lost 0 bases at V and 5 bases at J; junction bases unmatched: 5. The germline gives CDR1 SGHRS, CDR2 YFSETQ. DNA for the CDR3: TGCGCCAGCAGCTTGGAATCTAGCGGGATGGAGACCCAGTACTTC. Translated: CASSLESSGMETQYF.

This clonotype has only a few counts. The chain uses TRBV9 and TRBJ2-1; possibly TRBD2 for D (5 bases). Germline V lookup: CDR1 SGDLS, CDR2 YYNGEE. Trimming cost V 2 bases and J 0 bases, with 12 bases left between them. The CDR3 loop spans 16 amino acids. CDR3 nucleotides: TGTGCCAGCAGCGTCCGGGGAGCTGGCTCCTACAATGAGCAGTTCTTC. Its protein is CASSVRGAGSYNEQFF.

The chain links TRBV29-1 to TRBJ2-7; 8 nucleotides agree with TRBD2. The CDR3 length is 16 residues. Germline V gives CDR1 SQVTM, CDR2 ANQGSEA. V trimming: 6 bases; J trimming: 4 bases; junction bases outside the gene matches: 17. The CDR3 is CSVLPKLAVAAYEQYF. CDR3 nucleotide sequence: TGCAGCGTCCTTCCTAAACTAGCGGTAGCGGCATACGAGCAGTACTTC.

This clonotype was seen only a few times. The rearrangement links TRBV7-9 to TRBJ1-1; D not resolved. Germline CDR1 and CDR2: SEHNR and FQNEAQ (reference sequence). V was clipped by 1 base and J by 1 base, with 7 bases between them. This CDR3 has 14 amino acids. The CDR3 loop is CASSLDLQNTEAFF. The CDR3 DNA follows: TGTGCCAGCAGCTTAGATCTCCAGAACACTGAAGCTTTCTTT.

This clonotype appeared a few times. The chain has TRBV7-2 and TRBJ1-4, with a possible D match to TRBD1 (6 bases). The length of the CDR3 is 15 residues. Trimming left V 5 bases short and J 4 bases short, with 14 bases between. CDR1 is SGHTA and CDR2 is FQGNSA in the germline V gene. The CDR3 DNA reads TGTGCCAGCAGCGTAACCGGGACATTTAATGAAAAACTGTTTTTT. Residues: CASSVTGTFNEKLFF.

The chain is built from TRBV19 and TRBJ1-1, with 10 bases that match TRBD1. Per germline, CDR1 LNHDA and CDR2 SQIVND (reference sequence). The J segment lost 6 bases and the V segment lost 5 bases, leaving 9 bases of the junction unmatched. This CDR3 contains 15 residues. CDR3 amino acids: CASSHWGQGSAEAFF. CDR3 sequence (DNA): TGTGCCAGTAGTCATTGGGGACAGGGGAGCGCTGAAGCTTTCTTT.

J is TRBJ1-6 and V is TRBV4-1; no clear D gene. The CDR3 has 18 amino acids. Germline V gene lookup returns CDR1 MGHRA and CDR2 YSYEKL. V was pared by 0 bases and J by 0 bases, with 12 bases between. CDR3 in amino acids: CASSQDLPTSSYNSPLHF. CDR3 DNA sequence: TGCGCCAGCAGCCAAGATCTGCCGACGAGCTCCTATAATTCACCCCTCCACTTT.

This chain links TRBV30 with TRBJ2-7, with 9 bases that match TRBD1. In germline, CDR1 is GTSNPN, CDR2 SVGIG (reference sequence). V was clipped by 1 base and J by 4 bases; unmatched bases: 5. CDR3 size: 14 residues. CDR3: CAWSAGQGWYEQYF. Written as DNA, the CDR3 is TGTGCCTGGAGTGCGGGACAGGGCTGGTACGAGCAGTACTTC.

This chain joins TRBV5-1 and TRBJ2-3; a possible D gene is TRBD2 (7 bases). V lost 0 bases, J lost 6 bases, and 14 bases lay in between. Germline lookup yields CDR1 SGHRS and CDR2 YFSETQ. The CDR3 extends over 15 amino acids. CDR3 loop: CASSLVGGAGDTQYF. CDR3 nucleotides: TGCGCCAGCAGCTTGGTAGGGGGGGCCGGGGATACGCAGTATTTT.

The genes are TRBV7-3 and TRBJ1-1; unclear D gene. This CDR3 region has 15 residues. Germline assignment: CDR1 SGHTA and CDR2 FQGTGA. V lost 8 bases to trimming and J lost 0 bases, with 16 bases between them. Here the CDR3 DNA reads TGTGCCAGCGGCTCCTCATACCGACTGAACACTGAAGCTTTCTTT. Translated: CASGSSYRLNTEAFF.